One sample yielded the 22 T cell receptor beta chains listed below, sequenced in a study of molecular identifiers for immune sequencing clone quantification. One entry per CDR3 protein results from TCRdb running MiXCR on the PCR reads. Among 400,000 to 600,000 distinct CDR3 sequences listed, around 23% were seen once. Sample: naive CD8+ T cells from blood, with Jurkat cell RNA spiked in. Sample subset: FACS-sorted CD8+CD4-CCR7+CD45RA+ naive T cells. The receptors derive from a human donor in good health. Some libraries in this study had Jurkat cell RNA spiked in.

The DNA of the CDR3 is TGTGCCAGCAGTTTATGGGCTCGGCAGAGTAATTCTGAAGCTTTCTTT. Encoded protein: CASSLWARQSNSEAFF. This sequence joins TRBV27 and TRBJ1-1, with D unclear. The CDR3 length is 16 residues. Between the trimmed V and J ends, which lost 1 base and 6 bases, there was a span of 18 bases. Per the germline V gene, CDR1 is MNHEY and CDR2 is SMNVEV (reference sequence).

This clonotype has only a few counts. V is TRBV10-3 and J is TRBJ2-3; D may be TRBD1 (5 bases). CDR1 and CDR2 from the germline V gene are ENHRY and SYGVKD. V was shortened by 4 bases and J by 0 bases, with 14 bases between the two germline ends. The CDR3 is 16 residues long. CDR3 coding DNA: TGTGCCATCAGTGGGCAAGGGGTCGCTAGCACAGATACGCAGTATTTT. Amino acid sequence: CAISGQGVASTDTQYF.

The V and J genes are TRBV6-6 and TRBJ2-3; 11 nucleotides agree with TRBD2. Germline CDR1 reads MNHNY; CDR2 reads SVGAGI (reference sequence). The CDR3 consists of 15 residues. The V segment lost 5 bases and the J segment 2 bases; nucleotides outside the gene matches: 3. CDR3 bases: TGTGCCAGCAGTGGACTAGCGGGTTTCACAGATACGCAGTATTTT. It yields the protein CASSGLAGFTDTQYF.

Of note for this clonotype: A read error may explain this, as a much larger clone is one base away. No conserved phenylalanine or tryptophan ends this CDR3, so it is likely a read error. The chain uses TRBV4-3 and TRBJ2-3; tentatively, D is TRBD1 (6 bases). Germline V lookup: CDR1 LGHNA, CDR2 YSLEER. Deletions cut 1 base from V and 6 bases from J, with 11 bases between. The CDR3 has 14 amino acids. The CDR3 DNA is TGCGCCAGCAGCCAAGGTGCAGGGGCCGATACGCAGTATATT. This encodes CASSQGAGADTQYI.

The chain employs TRBV28 and TRBJ1-5, with D perhaps matching TRBD1 (5 bases). The CDR3 has 17 residues. Germline CDR1 is MDHEN and CDR2 is SYDVKM. V was pared by 8 bases and J by 5 bases, with 25 bases between. CDR3 region: CASGGGIIQVVDQPQHF. CDR3 nucleotide sequence: TGTGCCAGCGGCGGGGGGATCATACAAGTGGTCGATCAGCCCCAGCATTTT.

V is TRBV4-1 and J is TRBJ2-1; a weak D match, TRBD1 (6 bases). CDR3 size: 15 residues. Germline lookup yields CDR1 MGHRA and CDR2 YSYEKL. Trimming removed 11 bases at V and 0 bases at J, with 17 bases between. CDR3: CARRRQGSSYNEQFF. The DNA for the CDR3 is TGCGCCCGCCGCCGCCAGGGGAGCTCCTACAATGAGCAGTTCTTC.

Many counts were recorded for this clonotype. The gene calls are TRBV6-6 and TRBJ2-5; D gene uncertain. The V gene lost 5 bases and the J gene lost 5 bases, with 9 bases spanning the gap. This CDR3 region has 12 residues. Looked up from germline, CDR1 is MNHNY and CDR2 is SVGAGI (reference sequence). This CDR3 reads CASSPYLETQYF. The CDR3, as DNA: TGTGCCAGCAGTCCCTACCTCGAGACCCAGTACTTC.

The chain employs TRBV6-2 or TRBV6-3 and TRBJ2-5; no reliable D call. CDR3 length: 15 residues. Germline-derived CDR1 and CDR2 are MNHEY and SVGEGT. The germline V and J ends were trimmed by 5 bases and 5 bases, with 18 bases remaining between them. For the CDR3, the DNA is TGTGCCAGCAGTCACACCGATAGAGGATGGGAGACCCAGTACTTC. Amino acid sequence: CASSHTDRGWETQYF.

The DNA of the CDR3 is TGTGCCAGCAGCCCTGAGGCGCGCGGGGAGACCCAGTACTTC. Translating gives CASSPEARGETQYF. J is TRBJ2-5 and V is TRBV7-9, with D maybe TRBD2 (5 bases). The CDR3 is 14 amino acids. V was cut by 5 bases and J by 5 bases, with 15 bases left in between. Per germline, CDR1 SEHNR and CDR2 FQNEAQ (reference sequence).

About this clonotype itself: A read error is possible here, since a much larger clone lies one base away. V is TRBV7-9 and J is TRBJ1-4; D possibly corresponds to TRBD1 (6 bases). The CDR3 runs to 15 residues. Germline-derived CDR1 and CDR2 are SEHNR and FQNEAQ (reference sequence). Trimming left V 8 bases short and J 4 bases short, with 17 bases between. CDR3 bases: TGTGCCAGCGGCCAACAGGGATTATATAATGAAAAACTGTTTTTT. Translation: CASGQQGLYNEKLFF.

The chain carries TRBV7-9 and TRBJ2-7; 12 bases line up with TRBD2. There are 17 residues in the CDR3. The germline gives CDR1 SEHNR, CDR2 FQNEAQ (reference sequence). J lost 5 bases, V lost 6 bases, and 14 bases had no gene match. The CDR3 loop is CASSTPLAGGPQDEQYF. CDR3 nucleotide sequence: TGTGCCAGCAGTACCCCTCTAGCGGGAGGGCCGCAGGACGAGCAGTACTTC.

CDR3: CASSWGFLNSPLHF. Written as DNA, the CDR3 is TGTGCCAGCAGCTGGGGGTTTTTGAATTCACCCCTCCACTTT. The J gene is TRBJ1-6, the V gene TRBV11-2; possibly TRBD1 for D (5 bases). V was trimmed by 4 bases and J by 7 bases, leaving 11 bases between them. The CDR3 loop spans 14 amino acids. Germline V gene lookup returns CDR1 SGHAT and CDR2 FQNNGV. Full variable domain (outside the CDR3, taken from reference TRBV11-2 and TRBJ1-6): EAGVAQSPRYKIIEKRQSVAFWCNPISGHATLYWYQQILGQGPKLLIQFQNNGVVDDSQLPKDRFSAERLKGVDSTLKIQPAKLEDSAVYLCASSWGFLNSPLHFGNGTRLTVT.

The chain carries TRBV9 and TRBJ2-3, with 7 bases lining up with TRBD2. The CDR3 totals 14 residues. Germline V gene sequence: CDR1 SGDLS, CDR2 YYNGEE. Losses at the gene ends were 4 bases for V and 5 bases for J; bases not matched to a gene: 7. CDR3 sequence reads: CASSQGLGVDTQYF. The CDR3 DNA sequence: TGTGCCAGCAGCCAAGGACTAGGGGTAGATACGCAGTATTTT.

This clonotype was observed at least ten times. The rearrangement joins TRBV7-2 to TRBJ1-4; TRBD1 matches at 7 bases. CDR1 and CDR2 (germline): SGHTA, FQGNSA. The CDR3 sequence is 17 residues long. V lost 2 bases and J lost 4; bases outside the gene matches: 10. The CDR3 DNA reads as TGTGCCAGCAGCTTATCTACTTACAGGGGAAGTAATGAAAAACTGTTTTTT. Encoded protein: CASSLSTYRGSNEKLFF.

Of note for this clonotype: The CDR3 does not close with the conserved phenylalanine or tryptophan, likely indicating a read error. The genes are TRBV6-1 and TRBJ1-4, with D perhaps matching TRBD1 (6 bases). CDR1 is MNHNS, CDR2 SASEGT, per germline. The CDR3 is made up of 15 amino acids. V was clipped by 1 base and J by 8 bases, with 14 bases between them. DNA for the CDR3: TGTGCCAGCAGTGAAGGAACAGGGATAAGAGAAAAACTGTTTTAT. It codes for CASSEGTGIREKLFY.

This clonotype was observed a few times. CDR3 in DNA: TGCACCAGCAGCCCACCCCCGGGAACTAGCGGGGTCGCACCTCCGTACAATGAGCAGTTCTTC. It yields the protein CTSSPPPGTSGVAPPYNEQFF. The chain combines TRBV1 with TRBJ2-1; TRBD2, the table's D call, was not compared with the DNA. TRBV1 is a recognized pseudogene. The CDR3 length is 21 residues.

In its sample, this clonotype was seen many times. This chain joins TRBV6-2 or TRBV6-3 and TRBJ2-3; possibly TRBD2 for D (6 bases). The length of the CDR3 is 14 residues. V lost 2 bases and J 5 bases, leaving 11 bases between the germline ends. In germline, CDR1 is MNHEY, CDR2 SVGEGT. CDR3 DNA sequence: TGTGCCAGCAGTTACGTGAGTAGCGGAGATACGCAGTATTTT. It is translated as CASSYVSSGDTQYF.

In its sample, this clonotype was seen a few times. Germline and junction disagree at one end, which may indicate a read error. The chain links TRBV28 to TRBJ2-2; D may be TRBD1 (7 bases). The germline gives CDR1 MDHEN, CDR2 SYDVKM. This CDR3 region has 14 residues. CDR3: CASRMTGYGGELLF. In DNA form, the CDR3 reads TGTGCCAGCAGAATGACAGGGTACGGCGGGGAGCTGCTTTTT.

This clonotype was recorded a few times. J is TRBJ2-7 and V is TRBV27; D possibly corresponds to TRBD2 (7 bases). V was clipped by 6 bases and J by 6 bases, with 15 bases between them. The germline V gene has CDR1 MNHEY and CDR2 SMNVEV (reference sequence). There are 13 residues in the CDR3. The CDR3 nucleotides read TGTGCCAGCAGCTATAGGGGGGGGTTCGAGCAGTACTTC. The encoded protein is CASSYRGGFEQYF.

Many counts were recorded for this clonotype. The chain carries TRBV19 and TRBJ2-5, with TRBD1 identical over 7 bases. CDR3 size: 16 residues. CDR1 and CDR2 (germline): LNHDA, SQIVND (reference sequence). Losses at the gene ends were 8 bases for V and 2 bases for J; bases not matched to a gene: 14. CDR3 sequence reads: CASAPRREDRQETQYF. CDR3 nucleotides: TGTGCCAGTGCCCCTCGACGAGAGGACAGGCAAGAGACCCAGTACTTC.

This clonotype has a count of ten or more. The chain recombines TRBV4-2 with TRBJ2-7; D unresolved. Trimming removed 4 bases from V and 3 bases from J, with 10 bases in between. CDR1 and CDR2 from the germline V gene are LGHNA and YNFKEQ. The CDR3 extends over 13 amino acids. CDR3 loop: CASSPGVSYEQYF. DNA of the CDR3: TGTGCCAGCAGCCCCGGCGTGAGCTACGAGCAGTACTTC.

This clonotype was counted ten times or more. This chain uses TRBV4-1 with TRBJ1-1; possible D gene TRBD1, 6 bases. Germline CDR1 and CDR2: MGHRA and YSYEKL. The germline V and J ends were trimmed by 3 bases and 0 bases, with 11 bases remaining between them. This CDR3 region has 15 residues. In DNA, the CDR3 is TGCGCCAGCAGCCAGCCGGGACAAATGAACACTGAAGCTTTCTTT. This encodes CASSQPGQMNTEAFF.